The 9 T cell receptor beta chains given below trace back to one sample, sequenced in a study of T cell changes during pregnancy in multiple sclerosis. The repertoire was sequenced with immunoSEQ multiplex PCR; TCRdb's copy has only in-frame clones and lacks some. The sample lists some 100,000 clones; 90% to 95% were seen once. This sample comprised peripheral blood, obtained before pregnancy. These receptors were obtained from a female donor with multiple sclerosis, enrolled in a pregnancy study.

This clone is a singleton in its sample. The V gene is TRBV28, the J gene TRBJ2-2; TRBD1 matches at 7 bases. The length of the CDR3 is 15 residues. From germline, CDR1 is MDHEN and CDR2 SYDVKM. J was trimmed by 5 bases and V by 5 bases; bases with no gene match: 8. The CDR3 sequence: CASSNGTVRTGELFF. DNA for the CDR3: TGTGCCAGCAGTAACGGGACAGTGAGGACCGGGGAGCTGTTTTTT.

CDR3 amino acids: CASTGGQNNYGYTF. The DNA of the CDR3 is TGCGCCAGCACCGGGGGACAGAATAACTATGGCTACACCTTC. The chain carries TRBV10-1 and TRBJ1-2; 7 nucleotides agree with TRBD1. The germline V gene has CDR1 WNHNN and CDR2 SYGVQD (reference sequence). This CDR3 spans 14 amino acids. The trim removed 7 bases at V and 1 base at J, leaving 6 bases unmatched.

The chain is built from TRBV6-1 and TRBJ2-2, with TRBD1 identical over 8 bases. Trimming took 6 bases from V and 4 from J; bases not matched to a gene: 4. Germline CDR1 and CDR2: MNHNS and SASEGT. This CDR3 has 14 amino acids. The CDR3 protein is CASRRTGTTGELFF. The CDR3 nucleotides read TGTGCCAGCAGGAGGACAGGGACCACCGGGGAGCTGTTTTTT.

This chain joins TRBV5-1 and TRBJ1-2; 8 nucleotides line up with TRBD1. This CDR3 region has 16 residues. Germline V lookup: CDR1 SGHRS, CDR2 YFSETQ. The V gene end was trimmed by 5 bases and the J gene end by 4 bases; junction bases not matched to a gene: 13. The CDR3 loop is CASRRPTGTGLYGYTF. The DNA for the CDR3 is TGCGCCAGCAGGCGACCGACCGGGACAGGACTCTATGGCTACACCTTC.

This chain connects TRBV6-6 to TRBJ2-7; a possible D gene is TRBD1 (6 bases). Germline lookup yields CDR1 MNHNY and CDR2 SVGAGI (reference sequence). The germline V and J ends were trimmed by 7 bases and 4 bases, with 14 bases remaining between them. This CDR3 is 13 amino acids long. For the CDR3, the DNA is TGTGCCAGCACCCTCGTTAGGGGGTACGAGCAGTACTTC. Residues: CASTLVRGYEQYF.

The genes are TRBV15 and TRBJ1-5; tentative D call: TRBD1 (5 bases). This CDR3 contains 13 residues. Trimming stripped 0 bases from V and 7 bases from J, with 7 bases between. The germline V gene has CDR1 LNHNV and CDR2 YYDKDF (reference sequence). In DNA form, the CDR3 reads TGTGCCACCAGCAGAGATTGGGGCCAGCCCCAGCATTTT. Translated: CATSRDWGQPQHF.

The chain links TRBV9 to TRBJ1-2, with 9 bases matching TRBD1. V dropped 0 bases and J dropped 0; count of bases not matched to a gene: 0. Looked up from germline, CDR1 is SGDLS and CDR2 is YYNGEE. There are 15 residues in the CDR3. The DNA of the CDR3 is TGTGCCAGCAGCGTAGGACAGGGGGCTAACTATGGCTACACCTTC. Protein sequence: CASSVGQGANYGYTF.

The chain carries TRBV7-6 and TRBJ1-5, with TRBD1 matching 7 bases. V lost 7 bases, J lost 6 bases, and 15 bases stayed unmatched. Germline V gene lookup returns CDR1 SGHVS and CDR2 FNYEAQ. The CDR3 contains 16 residues. DNA of the CDR3: TGTGCCAGCACACTTGGGGCAGGGAGGACAGGTCAGCCCCAGCATTTT. Residues: CASTLGAGRTGQPQHF.

The rearrangement uses TRBV5-4 and TRBJ1-1; 10 nucleotides align to TRBD1. CDR1 SGHNT and CDR2 YYREEE come from the germline V gene (reference sequence). The CDR3 has 18 residues. CDR3 in DNA: TGTGTCCTTTACTCTCTTCCGGGACAGGGGCCTGAAGGAACTGAAGCTTTCTTT. The encoded protein is CVLYSLPGQGPEGTEAFF.